A selection of T cell receptor beta chains follows, all from one sample in a study of blood T cell repertoires in COVID-19. Assay used: immunoSEQ multiplex PCR; TCRdb lists only in-frame clones, some missing. This sample has under 15,000 clones, with about 80% found just once. The sample was peripheral blood. These receptors all come from a man aged 35 to 55 with active or convalescent COVID-19. CDR3s include the opening cysteine and the closing phenylalanine or tryptophan. Each record gives: J gene, D gene, V gene, CDR3 DNA, CDR3 protein. The D gene is left open where the match is weak.

J gene: TRBJ2-3
D gene: TRBD2
V gene: TRBV6-5
CDR3 DNA: TGTGCCAGCAGGACTAGCGGGACAGATACGCAGTATTTT
CDR3 protein: CASRTSGTDTQYF

J gene: TRBJ2-5
D gene: -
V gene: TRBV7-2
CDR3 DNA: TGTGCCAGCAGCTTGCCTAGCCGGGAGCCGGAGACCCAGTACTTC
CDR3 protein: CASSLPSREPETQYF

J gene: TRBJ1-6
D gene: -
V gene: TRBV30
CDR3 DNA: TGTGCCTGGAGTGAGGGAGGGTGGGATAATTCACCCCTCCACTTT
CDR3 protein: CAWSEGGWDNSPLHF

J gene: TRBJ2-3
D gene: -
V gene: TRBV7-8
CDR3 DNA: TGTGCCAGCGAACAGGGTTCCGCAGATACGCAGTATTTT
CDR3 protein: CASEQGSADTQYF

J gene: TRBJ2-2
D gene: TRBD2
V gene: TRBV7-2
CDR3 DNA: TGTGCCAGCAGCGGGGGGGGACTAGCGGGTAGGGAGCTGTTTTTT
CDR3 protein: CASSGGGLAGRELFF

J gene: TRBJ1-6
D gene: -
V gene: TRBV11-3
CDR3 DNA: TGTGCCAGCAGCGCCGGTGGGTCGGCAGGGAATAATTCACCCCTCCACTTT
CDR3 protein: CASSAGGSAGNNSPLHF

J gene: TRBJ2-3
D gene: -
V gene: TRBV5-1
CDR3 DNA: TGCGCCAGCAGTCCAACTTACAGCACAGATACGCAGTATTTT
CDR3 protein: CASSPTYSTDTQYF

J gene: TRBJ1-1
D gene: -
V gene: TRBV19
CDR3 DNA: TGTGCCAGTAGTATTAGTCGGAGCCTCTCACTTGGTAGCGCTGAAGCTTTCTTT
CDR3 protein: CASSISRSLSLGSAEAFF

J gene: TRBJ1-5
D gene: -
V gene: TRBV28
CDR3 DNA: TGTGCCAGCAGTTTAGGGCAGTTTGATCAGCCCCAGCATTTT
CDR3 protein: CASSLGQFDQPQHF

J gene: TRBJ2-1
D gene: -
V gene: TRBV24-1
CDR3 DNA: TGTGCCACCAGTGATTTACGACTAGGGGTCGGCGATGAGCAGTTCTTC
CDR3 protein: CATSDLRLGVGDEQFF

J gene: TRBJ1-4
D gene: TRBD1
V gene: TRBV5-5
CDR3 DNA: TGTGCCAGCAGCTTGGGAGACTTCACAGGGGGCAGTGAAAAACTGTTTTTT
CDR3 protein: CASSLGDFTGGSEKLFF